The rows below give T cell receptor beta chains drawn from one sample of a study of T cell responses to AZD1222 COVID-19 vaccine. Sequenced by immunoSEQ multiplex PCR; TCRdb stores in-frame clones only, minus some. The table records approximately 46,000 clones, over 65% of them present only once. Sequenced material: peripheral blood, taken on day 0 of AZD1222 vaccination. These receptors were collected from an adult in good health. Both conserved end residues are part of each CDR3. Clone size is given for some rows only: seen once, a few or many times, or a class if the clone is expanded.

NA | TRBJ2-1 | TRBV19 | CASSKVAGVDEQFF
NA | TRBJ2-5 | TRBV4-1 | CASSQGSVQETQYF
NA | TRBJ1-5 | TRBV5-1 | CASSLAGYQPQHF
NA | TRBJ1-3 | TRBV13 | CASSPTATRTGNTIYF
NA | TRBJ2-5 | TRBV27 | CASSFQLRYQETQYF
NA | TRBJ1-4 | TRBV7-2 | CASSSRGLFEKLFF
NA | TRBJ2-1 | TRBV3-1/TRBV3-2 | CASSQDLATSEQFF
NA | TRBJ1-6 | TRBV4-1 | CASSQDSGTRVSYNSPLHF
few | TRBJ1-1 | TRBV19 | CASSDRGLSDTEAFF
few | TRBJ1-2 | TRBV6-2/TRBV6-3 | CASSYGGNNYGYTF
NA | TRBJ1-5 | TRBV6-2/TRBV6-3 | CASSYAGTRNQPQHF
NA | TRBJ1-1 | TRBV2 | CASKKQGINTEAFF
NA | TRBJ1-2 | TRBV4-2 | CASSQVPGNYGYTF
NA | TRBJ2-3 | TRBV14 | CASSPRQGLGTDTQYF
NA | TRBJ1-5 | TRBV5-8 | CASSSRTGLGSNQPQHF
NA | TRBJ1-1 | TRBV5-4 | CASSLGQGGAEAFF
NA | TRBJ2-3 | TRBV14 | CASSQGVGRDTQYF
medium-sized | TRBJ1-2 | TRBV2 | CASSEEGTNYGYTF
NA | TRBJ1-2 | TRBV28 | CASSFLPGQGAGYTF
NA | TRBJ2-5 | TRBV29-1 | CSILQNQETQYF
NA | TRBJ1-5 | TRBV6-5 | CASRRGSSNQPQHF
NA | TRBJ1-1 | TRBV11-2 | CASSFPRQRGSTLNTEAFF
NA | TRBJ1-1 | TRBV5-1 | CASTPLPGGTEAFF
few | TRBJ2-3 | TRBV10-2 | CASGPGQGKDTQYF
NA | TRBJ1-6 | TRBV6-5 | CASSPQVTSPLHF
NA | TRBJ1-3 | TRBV30 | CALALRGPSGNTIYF
NA | TRBJ2-3 | TRBV7-9 | CASSLQGQGPDTQYF
few | TRBJ2-5 | TRBV7-9 | CASSPPRAGGSETQYF
NA | TRBJ2-1 | TRBV6-1 | CASSEQGAFNEQFF
few | TRBJ1-2 | TRBV5-4 | CASRLGQGRGYTF
NA | TRBJ2-2 | TRBV24-1 | CATTAGSNTGELFF
NA | TRBJ1-2 | TRBV2 | CASREGTTLYGYTF
few | TRBJ1-2 | TRBV28 | CASSLLGPYGYTF
NA | TRBJ2-1 | TRBV27 | CASSHGTDNEQFF
NA | TRBJ2-7 | TRBV2 | CASSGAGWYEQYF
NA | TRBJ1-5 | TRBV5-6 | CASRRGRGQGNQPQHF
NA | TRBJ1-5 | TRBV5-5 | CASSFVGQRADQPQHF
NA | TRBJ2-1 | TRBV4-1 | CASSQARTSGGDNEQFF
NA | TRBJ1-2 | TRBV2 | CASMTVIYGYTF
few | TRBJ1-4 | TRBV21-1 | CASSKACNSGGEKLFF
NA | TRBJ2-2 | TRBV5-1 | CASFPGPSNTGELFF
NA | TRBJ1-2 | TRBV5-4 | CASSTGQSINYGYTF
NA | TRBJ2-2 | TRBV10-1 | CASRDRGNTGELFF
few | TRBJ2-3 | TRBV3-1/TRBV3-2 | CASSQGSHRTDTQYF
NA | TRBJ1-5 | TRBV19 | CASSMFGQPEPQHF
NA | TRBJ2-2 | TRBV29-1 | CSVVPENTGELFF
NA | TRBJ1-2 | TRBV12-3/TRBV12-4 | CASSLSGSYGYTF
medium-sized | TRBJ2-5 | TRBV28 | CASSFVSSDHRETQYF
NA | TRBJ1-1 | TRBV19 | CASSTTGGQGTEAFF
NA | TRBJ2-2 | TRBV6-2/TRBV6-3 | CASSYRLAGELGELFF
once | TRBJ1-2 | TRBV10-2 | CASSESSGYGYGYTF
NA | TRBJ2-1 | TRBV7-7 | CASSLALERSAYNEQFF
NA | TRBJ2-2 | TRBV19 | CASSIGESNTGELFF
NA | TRBJ2-5 | TRBV6-5 | CASSRTSGRETQYF
NA | TRBJ2-1 | TRBV24-1 | CATSSQGSNEQFF